These 23 T cell receptor beta chains originate from one sample sequenced in a study of shared clonotypes between healthy human individuals. Naive CD8 cells lacked CD45RO and underwent positive selection for CCR7, leaving out terminally differentiated effector memory CD45RA+ cells. The protocol was immunoSEQ multiplex PCR, while the TCRdb copy is restricted to in-frame clones and leaves out a portion. The sample yields about 2,100,000 clones, about 93% seen once. The sequencing sample was made of naive CD8+ T cells from PBMCs. The receptor set was obtained from a man aged 18 to 30 in good health. Some clones in this sample may be carry-over from other donors' samples.

The CDR3 coding sequence is TGTGCCAGCAGGAAGTACGACAGCCTCTCCTCCTCCGTCAATGGAAACACCATATATTTT. It encodes CASRKYDSLSSSVNGNTIYF. The chain recombines TRBV21-1 with TRBJ1-3; the table's TRBD1 call for D was not verified on the DNA. TRBV21-1 corresponds to a pseudogene. The CDR3 covers 20 residues.

The CDR3 spells CASSLSPGQGRGAYEQYF. In DNA, the CDR3 is TGTGCCAGCAGTTTATCTCCGGGACAGGGACGGGGGGCCTACGAGCAGTACTTC. This chain joins TRBV27 and TRBJ2-7; 9 bases match TRBD1. Germline V gives CDR1 MNHEY, CDR2 SMNVEV (reference sequence). This CDR3 is built from 18 residues. The junction had 11 bases not matched to a gene; V was cut back by 0 bases and J by 2 bases.

The V gene is TRBV5-1, the J gene TRBJ2-7; 8 bases match TRBD2. Germline lookup yields CDR1 SGHRS and CDR2 YFSETQ. The CDR3 is 17 residues long. J was trimmed by 2 bases and V by 3 bases; bases with no gene match: 13. The CDR3 spells CASSSGGGLREAYEQYF. CDR3 DNA sequence: TGCGCCAGCAGCTCCGGGGGGGGTTTGCGGGAGGCCTACGAGCAGTACTTC.

The chain employs TRBV9 and TRBJ2-7, with D perhaps matching TRBD1 (6 bases). CDR1 SGDLS and CDR2 YYNGEE come from the germline V gene. Between the trimmed V and J ends, which lost 4 bases and 3 bases, there was a span of 17 bases. This CDR3 is 15 amino acids long. CDR3 sequence (DNA): TGTGCCAGCAGCCCTCGGACCGAGACAGGCTACGAGCAGTACTTC. Amino acids: CASSPRTETGYEQYF. The full variable domain, rest sourced from reference TRBV9 and TRBJ2-7, is DSGVTQTPKHLITATGQRVTLRCSPRSGDLSVYWYQQSLDQGLQFLIQYYNGEERAKGNILERFSAQQFPDLHSELNLSSLELGDSALYFCASSPRTETGYEQYFGPGTRLTVT.

J is TRBJ2-1 and V is TRBV4-3; D not resolved. CDR3 length: 14 residues. The V and J ends lost 4 bases and 4 bases respectively, with 11 bases between them. The germline V gene has CDR1 LGHNA and CDR2 YSLEER. CDR3 region: CASSPKVPYNEQFF. In DNA form, the CDR3 reads TGCGCCAGCAGCCCCAAGGTCCCTTACAATGAGCAGTTCTTC.

This chain links TRBV7-9 with TRBJ2-5; 10 nucleotides line up with TRBD1. The germline gives CDR1 SEHNR, CDR2 FQNEAQ (reference sequence). V shed 1 base and J 2 bases; nucleotides not matched to a gene: 4. CDR3 length equals 16 residues. CDR3 residues: CASSLGDRGPQETQYF. For the CDR3, the DNA is TGTGCCAGCAGCTTAGGGGACAGGGGACCTCAAGAGACCCAGTACTTC. The full variable domain, with the rest looked up from reference TRBV7-9 and TRBJ2-5, is DTGVSQNPRHKITKRGQNVTFRCDPISEHNRLYWYRQTLGQGPEFLTYFQNEAQLEKSRLLSDRFSAERPKGSFSTLEIQRTEQGDSAMYLCASSLGDRGPQETQYFGPGTRLLVL.

This chain links TRBV2 with TRBJ2-7, with D possibly TRBD2 on 5 matching bases. Germline V lookup: CDR1 SNHLY, CDR2 FYNNEI. The CDR3 consists of 16 residues. V gave up 0 bases and J gave up 0 bases, with 12 bases separating them. In nucleotides, the CDR3 is TGTGCCAGCAGTGAAGCGAGGACGGGGAGCTCCTACGAGCAGTACTTC. Its protein product is CASSEARTGSSYEQYF.

The chain employs TRBV6-1 and TRBJ2-7; D perhaps matches TRBD1 (6 bases). V was cut by 7 bases and J by 3 bases, with 16 bases left in between. The CDR3 is 14 amino acids. CDR1 and CDR2 from the germline V gene are MNHNS and SASEGT. CDR3 coding DNA: TGTGCCAGCAACCCTAGGGGGATGGGCTACGAGCAGTACTTC. It codes for CASNPRGMGYEQYF.

The V and J genes are TRBV7-7 and TRBJ2-7; weak D call: TRBD2 (6 bases). V was trimmed by 5 bases and J by 4 bases, leaving 15 bases between them. Germline V gives CDR1 SSHAT, CDR2 FNYEAQ (reference sequence). The CDR3 totals 14 residues. CDR3 coding DNA: TGTGCCAGCAGCCCACGACCGGAGGGGTACGAGCAGTACTTC. Translation: CASSPRPEGYEQYF.

The V gene is TRBV6-6, the J gene TRBJ1-2, with 8 bases identical to TRBD1. This CDR3 is built from 14 residues. The V and J ends lost 8 bases and 6 bases, in that order; junction bases with no gene match: 11. CDR1 and CDR2 (germline): MNHNY, SVGAGI (reference sequence). The CDR3 DNA reads TGTGCCAGCTGTCCCGGGACAGGATTCCATGGCTACACCTTC. Translated: CASCPGTGFHGYTF.

The chain links TRBV7-9 to TRBJ2-7; no firm D call. Germline values: CDR1 SEHNR, CDR2 FQNEAQ (reference sequence). V dropped 7 bases and J dropped 2 bases, with 18 bases sitting between them. CDR3 length equals 15 residues. In DNA, the CDR3 is TGTGCCAGCACCCCGTCAACGGTATCCACCTACGAGCAGTACTTC. Translation: CASTPSTVSTYEQYF.

The genes are TRBV5-1 and TRBJ1-2; the match to TRBD1 covers 9 bases. Germline V gene sequence: CDR1 SGHRS, CDR2 YFSETQ. CDR3 length: 15 residues. Unmatched junction bases numbered 7, after V lost 1 base and J lost 6 bases. In nucleotides, the CDR3 is TGCGCCAGCAGCTTGACCCTCACAGGGGGCGATGGCTACACCTTC. Translation: CASSLTLTGGDGYTF.

In this sample, this clone turned up once. The gene calls are TRBV5-1 and TRBJ2-7, with a possible D match to TRBD1 (5 bases). Germline V gene data show CDR1 as SGHRS and CDR2 as YFSETQ. The CDR3 covers 18 residues. V lost 0 bases and J 0 bases, leaving 19 bases between the germline ends. This chain's CDR3 is CASSLGYPRGHTSYEQYF. The CDR3 DNA reads TGCGCCAGCAGCTTGGGGTACCCCCGCGGACACACCTCCTACGAGCAGTACTTC.

The chain recombines TRBV6-1 with TRBJ1-5; D is unclear. The CDR3 loop spans 17 amino acids. CDR1 is MNHNS, CDR2 SASEGT, per germline. The V gene lost 1 base and the J gene lost 6 bases, with 19 bases spanning the gap. In DNA, the CDR3 is TGTGCCAGCAGTGAAGTTGTAGGACCCCGGCTCGGTCAGCCCCAGCATTTT. It codes for CASSEVVGPRLGQPQHF.

J is TRBJ2-1 and V is TRBV27, with 10 bases identical to TRBD2. Per the germline V gene, CDR1 is MNHEY and CDR2 is SMNVEV (reference sequence). Losses at the gene ends were 5 bases for V and 9 bases for J; bases not matched to a gene: 7. The CDR3 consists of 14 residues. The CDR3 loop reads CASSLTGLAREQFF. The DNA of the CDR3 is TGTGCCAGCAGTCTAACGGGACTAGCGCGTGAGCAGTTCTTC.

The genes are TRBV27 and TRBJ2-1, with D perhaps TRBD1 (6 bases). V was cut by 5 bases and J by 4 bases, with 9 bases left in between. Per the germline V gene, CDR1 is MNHEY and CDR2 is SMNVEV (reference sequence). The CDR3 consists of 13 residues. CDR3: CASSMDRYNEQFF. CDR3 nucleotides: TGTGCCAGCAGTATGGACAGATACAATGAGCAGTTCTTC.

Concerning this clone: The sample contains more than one DNA sequence encoding this CDR3. The chain links TRBV27 to TRBJ2-3, with a tentative D call TRBD1 (6 bases). The CDR3 totals 11 residues. V was shortened by 6 bases and J by 9 bases, with 10 bases between the two germline ends. The germline CDR1 and CDR2 sequences are MNHEY and SMNVEV (reference sequence). The CDR3 reads CASRQQGTQYF. In nucleotides, the CDR3 is TGTGCCAGCAGACAACAGGGCACGCAGTATTTT.

The V and J genes are TRBV4-1 and TRBJ2-1; D not certain. Deletions cut 8 bases from V and 2 bases from J, with 16 bases between. There are 15 residues in the CDR3. Germline CDR1 MGHRA, CDR2 YSYEKL. The chain's CDR3 is CASGEGGVPYNEQFF. In DNA form, the CDR3 reads TGCGCCAGCGGGGAAGGTGGGGTACCCTACAATGAGCAGTTCTTC.

The chain uses TRBV6-5 and TRBJ1-2; 10 nucleotides align to TRBD1. J was trimmed by 2 bases and V by 6 bases; bases with no gene match: 6. Germline V gene lookup returns CDR1 MNHEY and CDR2 SVGAGI. There are 15 residues in the CDR3. The CDR3 loop reads CASSGPGQGNYGYTF. The CDR3 DNA is TGTGCCAGCAGCGGACCGGGACAGGGGAACTATGGCTACACCTTC.

About this clone itself: Other DNA sequences in the sample encode the same CDR3. This sequence joins TRBV27 and TRBJ1-1; D not certain. The germline V gene has CDR1 MNHEY and CDR2 SMNVEV (reference sequence). V lost 5 bases, J lost 0 bases, and 7 bases lay in between. The CDR3 runs to 13 residues. This CDR3 is CASSLTVNTEAFF. The CDR3 DNA reads TGTGCCAGCAGTCTTACAGTGAACACTGAAGCTTTCTTT.

The chain is built from TRBV4-3 and TRBJ2-1; 10 bases fit TRBD2. The CDR3 has 15 amino acids. V gave up 1 base and J gave up 9 bases; unmatched junction bases: 6. Germline V CDR1 and CDR2: LGHNA, YSLEER. The CDR3 loop is CASSQGVAGGTEQFF. CDR3 in DNA: TGCGCCAGCAGCCAAGGGGTAGCGGGAGGTACTGAGCAGTTCTTC.

This chain links TRBV5-6 with TRBJ2-4; 8 bases map to TRBD1. The V and J ends lost 2 bases and 9 bases, in that order; junction bases with no gene match: 7. Germline V gives CDR1 SGHDT, CDR2 YYEEEE. The CDR3 is 14 residues long. CDR3 loop: CASSFRQGRGIQYF. The CDR3 DNA reads as TGTGCCAGCAGCTTCCGACAGGGGAGAGGCATTCAGTACTTC.

A single count supports this clone. CDR3 DNA sequence: TGTGCCAGCAGTCCCACAGGGGGGGGAACCTACGAGCAGTACTTC. Translated, it gives CASSPTGGGTYEQYF. The genes are TRBV27 and TRBJ2-7, with D perhaps TRBD1 (8 bases). V lost 5 bases and J lost 2, with 16 bases in between. Germline V gene lookup returns CDR1 MNHEY and CDR2 SMNVEV (reference sequence). The CDR3 contains 15 residues.